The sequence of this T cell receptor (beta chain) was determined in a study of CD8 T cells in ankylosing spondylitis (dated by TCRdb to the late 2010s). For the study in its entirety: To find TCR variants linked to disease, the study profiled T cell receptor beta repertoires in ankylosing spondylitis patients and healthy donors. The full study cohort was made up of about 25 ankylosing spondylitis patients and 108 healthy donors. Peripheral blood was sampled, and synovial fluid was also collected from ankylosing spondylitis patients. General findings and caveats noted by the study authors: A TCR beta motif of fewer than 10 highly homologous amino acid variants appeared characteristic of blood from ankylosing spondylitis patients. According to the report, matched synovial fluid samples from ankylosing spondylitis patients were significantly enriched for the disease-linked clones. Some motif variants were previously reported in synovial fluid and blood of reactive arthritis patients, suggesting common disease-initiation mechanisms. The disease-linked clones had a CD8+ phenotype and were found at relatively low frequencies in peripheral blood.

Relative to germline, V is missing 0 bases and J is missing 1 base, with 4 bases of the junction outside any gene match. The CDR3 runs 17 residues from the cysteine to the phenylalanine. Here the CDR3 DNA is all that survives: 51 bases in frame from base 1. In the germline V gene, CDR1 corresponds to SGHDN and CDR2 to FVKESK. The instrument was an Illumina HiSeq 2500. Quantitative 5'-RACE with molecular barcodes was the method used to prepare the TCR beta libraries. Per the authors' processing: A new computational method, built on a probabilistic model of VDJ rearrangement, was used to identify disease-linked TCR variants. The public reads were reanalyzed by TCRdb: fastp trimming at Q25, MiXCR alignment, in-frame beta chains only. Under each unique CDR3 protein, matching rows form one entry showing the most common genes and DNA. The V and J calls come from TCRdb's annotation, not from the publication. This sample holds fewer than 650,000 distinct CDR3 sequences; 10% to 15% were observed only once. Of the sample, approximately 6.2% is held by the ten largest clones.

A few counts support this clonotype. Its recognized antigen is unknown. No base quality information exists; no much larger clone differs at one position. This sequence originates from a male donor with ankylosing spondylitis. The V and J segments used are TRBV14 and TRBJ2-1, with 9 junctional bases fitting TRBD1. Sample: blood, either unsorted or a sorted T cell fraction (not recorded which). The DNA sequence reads TGTGCCAGCAGCCAAGAACAGGGGGCGACTTCCTACAATGAGCAGTTCTTC. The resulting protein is CASSQEQGATSYNEQFF.